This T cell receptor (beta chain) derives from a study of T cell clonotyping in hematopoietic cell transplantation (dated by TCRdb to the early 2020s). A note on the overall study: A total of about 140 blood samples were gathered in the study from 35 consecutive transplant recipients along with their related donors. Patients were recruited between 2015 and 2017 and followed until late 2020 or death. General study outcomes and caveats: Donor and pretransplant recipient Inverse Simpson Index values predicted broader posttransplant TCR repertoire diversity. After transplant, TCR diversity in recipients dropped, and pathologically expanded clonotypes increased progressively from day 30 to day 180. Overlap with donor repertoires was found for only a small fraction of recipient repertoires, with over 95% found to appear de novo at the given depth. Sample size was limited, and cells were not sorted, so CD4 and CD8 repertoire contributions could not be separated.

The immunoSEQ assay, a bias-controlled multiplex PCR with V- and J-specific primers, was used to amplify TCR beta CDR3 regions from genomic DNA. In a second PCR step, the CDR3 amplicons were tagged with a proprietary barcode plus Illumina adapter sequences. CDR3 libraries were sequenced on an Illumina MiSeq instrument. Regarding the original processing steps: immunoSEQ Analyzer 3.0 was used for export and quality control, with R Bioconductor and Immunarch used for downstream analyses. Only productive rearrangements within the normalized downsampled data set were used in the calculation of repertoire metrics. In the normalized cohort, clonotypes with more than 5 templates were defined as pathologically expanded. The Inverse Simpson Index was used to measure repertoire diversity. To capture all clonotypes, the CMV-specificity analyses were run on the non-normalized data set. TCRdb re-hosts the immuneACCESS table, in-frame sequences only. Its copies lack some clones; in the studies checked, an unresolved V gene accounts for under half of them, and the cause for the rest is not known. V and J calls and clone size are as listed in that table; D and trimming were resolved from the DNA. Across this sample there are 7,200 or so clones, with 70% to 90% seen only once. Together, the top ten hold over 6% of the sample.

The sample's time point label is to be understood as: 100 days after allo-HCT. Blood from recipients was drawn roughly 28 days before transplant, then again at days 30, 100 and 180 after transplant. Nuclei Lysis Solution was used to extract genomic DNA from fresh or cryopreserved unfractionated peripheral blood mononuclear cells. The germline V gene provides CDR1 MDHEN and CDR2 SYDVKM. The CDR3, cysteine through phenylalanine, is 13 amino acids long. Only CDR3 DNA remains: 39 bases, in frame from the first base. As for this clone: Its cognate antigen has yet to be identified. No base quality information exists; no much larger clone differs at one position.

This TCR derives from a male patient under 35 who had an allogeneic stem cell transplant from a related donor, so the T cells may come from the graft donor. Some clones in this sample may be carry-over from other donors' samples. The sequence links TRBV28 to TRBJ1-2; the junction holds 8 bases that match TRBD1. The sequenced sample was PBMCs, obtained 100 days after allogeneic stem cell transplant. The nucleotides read TGTGCTTCCGCGGACAGGGCAAAGCTAGGCTACACCTTC. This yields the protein CASADRAKLGYTF.